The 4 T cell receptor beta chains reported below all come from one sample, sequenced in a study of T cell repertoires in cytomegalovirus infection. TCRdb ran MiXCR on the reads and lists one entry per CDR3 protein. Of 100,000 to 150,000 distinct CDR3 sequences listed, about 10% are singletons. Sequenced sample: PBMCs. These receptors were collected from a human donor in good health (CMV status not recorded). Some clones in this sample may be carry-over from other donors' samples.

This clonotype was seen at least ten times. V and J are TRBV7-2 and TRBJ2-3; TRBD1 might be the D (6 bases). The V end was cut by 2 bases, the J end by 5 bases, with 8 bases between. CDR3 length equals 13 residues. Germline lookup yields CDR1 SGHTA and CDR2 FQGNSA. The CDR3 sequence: CASSLTGRDTQYF. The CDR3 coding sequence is TGTGCCAGCAGCTTAACAGGGCGAGATACGCAGTATTTT.

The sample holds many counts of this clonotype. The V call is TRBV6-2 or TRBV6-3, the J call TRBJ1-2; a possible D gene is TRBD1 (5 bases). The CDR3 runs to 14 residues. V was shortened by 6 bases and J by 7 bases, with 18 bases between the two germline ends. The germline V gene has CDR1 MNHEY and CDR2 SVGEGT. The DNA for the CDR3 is TGTGCCAGCAGGATATACGGTGGGGGATCTGGCTACACCTTC. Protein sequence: CASRIYGGGSGYTF.

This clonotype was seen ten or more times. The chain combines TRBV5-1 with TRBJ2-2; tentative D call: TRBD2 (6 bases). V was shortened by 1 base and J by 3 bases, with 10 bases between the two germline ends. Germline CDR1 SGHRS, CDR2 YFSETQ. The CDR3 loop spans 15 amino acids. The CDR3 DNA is TGCGCCAGCAGCTTGAAGGGCGGGGACACCGGGGAGCTGTTTTTT. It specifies CASSLKGGDTGELFF.

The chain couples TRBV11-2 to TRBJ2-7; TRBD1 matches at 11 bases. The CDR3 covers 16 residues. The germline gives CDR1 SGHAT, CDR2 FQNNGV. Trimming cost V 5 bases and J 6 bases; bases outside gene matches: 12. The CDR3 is CASSPYPRTGGGEQYF. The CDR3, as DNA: TGTGCCAGCAGCCCCTATCCTAGGACAGGGGGCGGCGAGCAGTACTTC.